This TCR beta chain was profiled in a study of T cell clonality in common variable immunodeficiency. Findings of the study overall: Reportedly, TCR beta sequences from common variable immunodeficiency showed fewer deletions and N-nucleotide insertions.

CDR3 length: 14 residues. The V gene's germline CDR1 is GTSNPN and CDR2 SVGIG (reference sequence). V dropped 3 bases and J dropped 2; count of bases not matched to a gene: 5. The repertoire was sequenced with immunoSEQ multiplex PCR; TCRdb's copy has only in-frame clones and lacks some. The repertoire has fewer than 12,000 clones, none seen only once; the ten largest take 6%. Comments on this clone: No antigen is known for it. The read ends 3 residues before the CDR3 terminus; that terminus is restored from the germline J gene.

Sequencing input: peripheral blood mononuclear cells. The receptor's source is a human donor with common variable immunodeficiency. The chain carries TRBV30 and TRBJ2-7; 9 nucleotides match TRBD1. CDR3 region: CAWRRRTGAYEQYF. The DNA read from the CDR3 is TGTGCCTGGAGACGCCGGACAGGGGCCTACGAG. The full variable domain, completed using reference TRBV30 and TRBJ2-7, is SQTIHQWPATLVQPVGSPLSLECTVEGTSNPNLYWYRQAAGRGLQLLFYSVGIGQISSEVPQNLSASRPQDRQFILSSKKLLLSDSGFYLCAWRRRTGAYEQYFGPGTRLTVT.